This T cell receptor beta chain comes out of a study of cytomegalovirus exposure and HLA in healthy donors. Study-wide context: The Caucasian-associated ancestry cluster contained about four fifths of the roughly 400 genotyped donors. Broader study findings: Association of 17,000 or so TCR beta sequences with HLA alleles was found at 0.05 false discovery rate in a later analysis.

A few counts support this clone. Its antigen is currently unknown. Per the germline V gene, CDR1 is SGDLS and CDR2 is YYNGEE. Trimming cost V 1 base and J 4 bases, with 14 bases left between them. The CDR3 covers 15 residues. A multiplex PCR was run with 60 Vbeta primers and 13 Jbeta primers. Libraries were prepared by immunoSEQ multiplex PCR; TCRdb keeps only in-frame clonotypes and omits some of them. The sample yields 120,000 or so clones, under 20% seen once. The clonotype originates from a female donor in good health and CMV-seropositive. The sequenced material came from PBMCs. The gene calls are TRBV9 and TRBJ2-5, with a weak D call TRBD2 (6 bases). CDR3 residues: CASSVSGTGGETQYF. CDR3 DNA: TGTGCCAGCAGCGTATCAGGTACCGGGGGAGAGACCCAGTACTTC.